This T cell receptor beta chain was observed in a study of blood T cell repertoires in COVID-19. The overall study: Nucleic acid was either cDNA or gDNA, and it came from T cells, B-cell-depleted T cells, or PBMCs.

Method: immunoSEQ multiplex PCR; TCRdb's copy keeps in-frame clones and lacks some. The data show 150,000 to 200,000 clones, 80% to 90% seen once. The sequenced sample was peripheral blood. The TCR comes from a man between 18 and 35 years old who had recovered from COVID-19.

CDR3 protein: CATSRDIRNEKLFF. The CDR3 DNA reads TGTGCCACCTCTCGGGACATCCGAAATGAAAAACTGTTTTTT. The gene calls are TRBV19 and TRBJ1-4, with D perhaps TRBD1 (6 bases). Trimming shortened V by 10 bases and J by 5 bases, and 17 bases separated the two germline ends. Germline-derived CDR1 and CDR2 are LNHDA and SQIVND (reference sequence). The CDR3 has 14 residues.